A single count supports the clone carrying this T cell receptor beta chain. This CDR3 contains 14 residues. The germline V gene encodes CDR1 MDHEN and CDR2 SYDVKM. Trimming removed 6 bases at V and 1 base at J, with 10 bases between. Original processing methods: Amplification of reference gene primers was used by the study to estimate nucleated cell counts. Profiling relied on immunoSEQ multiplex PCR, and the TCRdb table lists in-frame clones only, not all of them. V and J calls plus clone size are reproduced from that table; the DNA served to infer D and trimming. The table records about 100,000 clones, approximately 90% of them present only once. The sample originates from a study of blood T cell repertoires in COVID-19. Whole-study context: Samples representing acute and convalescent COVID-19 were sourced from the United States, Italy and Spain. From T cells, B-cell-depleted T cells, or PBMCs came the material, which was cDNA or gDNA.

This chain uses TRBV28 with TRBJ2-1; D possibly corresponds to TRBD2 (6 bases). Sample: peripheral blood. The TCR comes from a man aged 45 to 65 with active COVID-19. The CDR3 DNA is TGTGCCAGCAGCAGCGGGCCTTCCTACAATGAGCAGTTCTTC. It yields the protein CASSSGPSYNEQFF.